This record covers a single T cell receptor (beta chain). Germline CDR1 and CDR2: LGHNA and YSLEER. The V and J ends lost 6 bases and 2 bases respectively, with 14 bases between them. The CDR3 extends over 14 amino acids. The data stem from a study of control samples from healthy donors and cancer patients. Data came from immunoSEQ multiplex PCR; TCRdb stores just in-frame clones and leaves some out. This table has around 68,000 clones, about 83% appearing once. Sequenced material: blood. This clonotype originated in a man aged 60 to 75 in good health. The V call is TRBV4-3, the J call TRBJ2-7; maybe TRBD2 (6 bases). The CDR3 bases are TGCGCCAGCAGTCAGTCCAGGACTACCTACGAGCAGTACTTC. Translated: CASSQSRTTYEQYF.